Listed here is a single TCR beta chain. This receptor's antigen is unknown. Per-nucleotide qualities are absent, and no much larger clonotype sits a single base away. The method behind the library was the immunoSEQ multiplex PCR assay. The immuneACCESS repertoire file appears here via TCRdb, limited to in-frame rearrangements. These files lack a portion of the clones; in checked studies, under half of the deficit traces to unresolved V genes, and the cause of the others is not known. Present in this sample are around 63,000 clones, around nine tenths of which were seen just once. The biggest ten clones account for about 2.9% of the sample. The sample originates from a study of T cell changes during pregnancy in multiple sclerosis (dated by TCRdb to the late 2010s). Background for the entire study: In women with multiple sclerosis, the researchers looked at how the T cell repertoire shifted as pregnancy progressed.

The CDR3 numbers 15 residues from cysteine through phenylalanine. CDR3 DNA is the only sequence kept; it has 45 bases, read in frame from the first base. Relative to germline, V is 5 bases shorter and J is 4 bases shorter, with 17 bases between their ends. Based on the germline V gene, the CDR1 and CDR2 sequences are MDHEN and SYDVKM. The sequence joins TRBV28 to TRBJ2-5; possibly the D gene is TRBD1, per 6 matching bases. The specimen was peripheral blood, collected in the third trimester of pregnancy. The source of this sequence is a female donor in good health, enrolled as a control in a pregnancy study. The encoded CDR3 is CASSPEPQGSETQYF. The DNA sequence is as follows: TGTGCCAGCAGTCCGGAGCCGCAGGGGTCAGAGACCCAGTACTTC.